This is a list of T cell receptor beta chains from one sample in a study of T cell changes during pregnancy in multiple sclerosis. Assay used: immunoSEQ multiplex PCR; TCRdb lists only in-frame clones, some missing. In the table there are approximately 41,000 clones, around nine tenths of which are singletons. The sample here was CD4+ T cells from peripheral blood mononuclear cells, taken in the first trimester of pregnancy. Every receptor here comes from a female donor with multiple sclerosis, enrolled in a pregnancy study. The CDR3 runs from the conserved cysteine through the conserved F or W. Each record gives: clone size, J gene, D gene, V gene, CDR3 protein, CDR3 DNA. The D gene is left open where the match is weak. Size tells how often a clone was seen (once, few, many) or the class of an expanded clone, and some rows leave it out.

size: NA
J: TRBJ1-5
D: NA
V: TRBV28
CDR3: CASISPRSQHF
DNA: TGTGCCAGCATCTCTCCTCGGTCCCAGCATTTT

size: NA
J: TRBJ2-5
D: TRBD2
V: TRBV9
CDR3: CASSVGRGGVETQYF
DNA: TGTGCCAGCAGCGTAGGTAGGGGAGGGGTAGAGACCCAGTACTTC

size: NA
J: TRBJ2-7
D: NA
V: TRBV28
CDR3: CASSLSRGFEQYF
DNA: TGTGCCAGCAGTTTATCGCGGGGCTTCGAGCAGTACTTC

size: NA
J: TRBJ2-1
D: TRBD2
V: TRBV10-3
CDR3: CAIRGGSHEQFF
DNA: TGTGCCATCCGGGGGGGCAGCCATGAGCAGTTCTTC

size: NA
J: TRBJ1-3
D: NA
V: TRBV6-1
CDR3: CASSEGGDSGNTIYF
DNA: TGTGCCAGCAGTGAAGGGGGGGACTCTGGAAACACCATATATTTT

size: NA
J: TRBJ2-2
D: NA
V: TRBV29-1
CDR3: CSVRRQADTGELFF
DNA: TGCAGCGTCCGTCGGCAGGCCGACACCGGGGAGCTGTTTTTT

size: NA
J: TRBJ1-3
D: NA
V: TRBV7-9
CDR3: CASSLSLSGNTIYF
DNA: TGTGCCAGCAGCTTGAGCCTCTCTGGAAACACCATATATTTT

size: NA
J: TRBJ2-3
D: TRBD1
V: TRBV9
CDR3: CASSSTGWSTDTQYF
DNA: TGTGCCAGCAGCTCGACAGGGTGGAGCACAGATACGCAGTATTTT

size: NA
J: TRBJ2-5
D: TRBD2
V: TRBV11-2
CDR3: CASSLGRREGAGETQYF
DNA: TGTGCCAGCAGCTTAGGGAGGCGGGAGGGGGCGGGGGAGACCCAGTACTTC

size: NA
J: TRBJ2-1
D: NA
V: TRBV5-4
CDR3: CASTPKAGKASGEQFF
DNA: TGTGCCAGCACCCCCAAGGCGGGAAAGGCATCGGGTGAGCAGTTCTTC

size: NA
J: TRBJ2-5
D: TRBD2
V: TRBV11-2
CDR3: CASSSGGLAGGGVWETQYF
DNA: TGTGCCAGCAGCTCGGGGGGACTAGCGGGAGGAGGAGTTTGGGAGACCCAGTACTTC

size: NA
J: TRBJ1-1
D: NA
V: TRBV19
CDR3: CASSISRGFEAFF
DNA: TGTGCCAGTAGTATATCTAGAGGGTTCGAAGCTTTCTTT

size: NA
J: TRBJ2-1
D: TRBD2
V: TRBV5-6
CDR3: CASRGLAGGVYNEQFF
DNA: TGTGCCAGCAGGGGACTAGCCGGAGGCGTTTACAATGAGCAGTTCTTC

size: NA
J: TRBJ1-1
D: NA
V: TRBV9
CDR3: CASSVATERGEAFF
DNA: TGTGCCAGCAGCGTAGCTACTGAAAGAGGAGAAGCTTTCTTT

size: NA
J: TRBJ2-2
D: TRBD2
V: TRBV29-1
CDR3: CSVERRLAGAGELFF
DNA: TGCAGCGTTGAAAGGCGACTAGCGGGAGCCGGGGAGCTGTTTTTT

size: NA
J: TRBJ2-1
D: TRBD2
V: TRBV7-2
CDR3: CASSSGLAAYNEQFF
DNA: TGTGCCAGCAGCTCAGGTCTAGCGGCCTACAATGAGCAGTTCTTC

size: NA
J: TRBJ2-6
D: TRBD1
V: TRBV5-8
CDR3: CAGRDRVPSGANVLTF
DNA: TGTGCCGGCCGGGACAGGGTTCCCTCTGGGGCCAACGTCCTGACTTTC

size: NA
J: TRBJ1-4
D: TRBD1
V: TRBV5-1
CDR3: CASSQNRGGNEKLFF
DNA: TGCGCCAGCAGCCAGAACAGGGGGGGGAATGAAAAACTGTTTTTT

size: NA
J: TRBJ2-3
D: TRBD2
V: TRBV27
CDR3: CASSPGLAGDTQYF
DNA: TGTGCCAGCAGTCCGGGACTAGCGGGAGATACGCAGTATTTT

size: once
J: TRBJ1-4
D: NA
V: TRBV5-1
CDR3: CASSLDTGILFF
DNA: TGCGCCAGCAGCTTGGATACAGGGATTCTGTTTTTT

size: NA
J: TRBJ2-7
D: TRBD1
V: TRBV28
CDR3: CASSPIRWDRSYEQYF
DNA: TGTGCCAGCAGTCCTATACGGTGGGACAGGTCGTACGAGCAGTACTTC

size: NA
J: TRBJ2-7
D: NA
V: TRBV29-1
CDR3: CSVGIAANSYEQYF
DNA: TGCAGCGTTGGTATAGCGGCCAACTCCTACGAGCAGTACTTC

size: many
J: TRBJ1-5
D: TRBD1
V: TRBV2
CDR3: CASSSSGQGARNQPQHF
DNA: TGTGCCAGCAGCTCCAGCGGACAGGGCGCACGAAATCAGCCCCAGCATTTT

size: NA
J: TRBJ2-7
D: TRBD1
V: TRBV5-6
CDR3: CASSLDRGLYEQYF
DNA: TGTGCCAGCAGCTTGGACAGGGGGCTATACGAGCAGTACTTC

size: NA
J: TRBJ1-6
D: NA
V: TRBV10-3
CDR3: CAISDPQTNSPLHF
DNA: TGTGCCATCAGTGATCCACAAACTAATTCACCCCTCCACTTT